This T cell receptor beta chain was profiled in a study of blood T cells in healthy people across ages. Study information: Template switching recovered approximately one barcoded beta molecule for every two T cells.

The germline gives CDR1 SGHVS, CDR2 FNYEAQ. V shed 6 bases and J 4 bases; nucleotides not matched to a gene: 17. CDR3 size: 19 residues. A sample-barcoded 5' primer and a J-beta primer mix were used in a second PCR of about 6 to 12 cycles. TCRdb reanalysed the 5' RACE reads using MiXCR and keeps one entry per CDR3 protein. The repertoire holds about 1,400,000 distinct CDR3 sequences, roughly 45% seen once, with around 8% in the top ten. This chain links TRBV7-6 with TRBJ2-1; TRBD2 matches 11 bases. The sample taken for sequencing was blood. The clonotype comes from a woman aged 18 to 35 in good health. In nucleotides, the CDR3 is TGTGCCAGCAGTCCCGTCGGGACAAAGACTAGCGGGGTGTACAATGAGCAGTTCTTC. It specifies CASSPVGTKTSGVYNEQFF. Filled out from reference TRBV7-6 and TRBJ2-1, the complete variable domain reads GAGVSQSPRYKVTKRGQDVALRCDPISGHVSLYWYRQALGQGPEFLTYFNYEAQQDKSGLPNDRFSAERPEGSISTLTIQRTEQRDSAMYRCASSPVGTKTSGVYNEQFFGPGTRLTVL.